The 24 T cell receptor beta chains in this list originate from one sample, sequenced in a study of glioma-infiltrating T cells after dendritic cell vaccination. Some clones are missing from TCRdb's copy, which holds only in-frame ones; the method was immunoSEQ multiplex PCR. The sample includes about 99,000 clones, 65% to 85% of them seen just once. The time point: after dendritic cell vaccination, including at tumor progression/relapse. Material: blood, obtained after dendritic cell vaccination. All receptors derive from a human donor with glioblastoma.

This clone occurred once. The chain has TRBV7-2 and TRBJ2-2; D perhaps matches TRBD1 (6 bases). This CDR3 comprises 15 residues. V was shortened by 0 bases and J by 6 bases, with 11 bases between the two germline ends. CDR1 is SGHTA and CDR2 is FQGNSA in the germline V gene. CDR3 sequence reads: CASSLAGAVPGELFF. CDR3 in DNA: TGTGCCAGCAGCTTAGCGGGGGCAGTTCCCGGGGAGCTGTTTTTT.

The chain is built from TRBV6-5 and TRBJ1-4; 8 bases are a match to TRBD1. Unmatched junction bases numbered 9, after V lost 5 bases and J lost 7 bases. Germline V gene data show CDR1 as MNHEY and CDR2 as SVGAGI. This CDR3 spans 15 amino acids. For the CDR3, the DNA is TGTGCCAGCAGTAACGACAGGGGCGCGGGTGAAAAACTGTTTTTT. Translation gives CASSNDRGAGEKLFF.

The DNA of the CDR3 is TGTGCCAGCAGCGACGACGCGGGCCAACTCAACTGGGAGACCCAGTACTTC. As protein: CASSDDAGQLNWETQYF. The V call is TRBV9, the J call TRBJ2-5, with D possibly matching TRBD2 (5 bases). The germline V and J ends were trimmed by 3 bases and 5 bases, with 23 bases remaining between them. Germline loops: CDR1 SGDLS, CDR2 YYNGEE. The CDR3 spans 17 residues.

The V gene is TRBV7-9, the J gene TRBJ2-5, with a weak D call TRBD1 (7 bases). Trimming took off 0 bases at V and 5 bases at J, with 22 bases between the two ends. Germline V lookup: CDR1 SEHNR, CDR2 FQNEAQ (reference sequence). CDR3 length: 18 amino acids. CDR3 sequence reads: CASSLAWQTVPGGETQYF. The DNA of the CDR3 is TGTGCCAGCAGCTTAGCATGGCAGACGGTCCCAGGGGGGGAGACCCAGTACTTC.

The chain links TRBV29-1 to TRBJ2-3, with 9 bases fitting TRBD2. J was trimmed by 0 bases and V by 5 bases; bases with no gene match: 9. This CDR3 has 16 amino acids. CDR1 and CDR2 from the germline V gene are SQVTM and ANQGSEA. The CDR3 region is CSVYPLTSGSTDTQYF. The CDR3 bases are TGCAGCGTTTACCCTTTGACTAGCGGTAGCACAGATACGCAGTATTTT.

This chain joins TRBV7-9 and TRBJ2-1; TRBD2 matches 9 bases. The CDR3 runs 16 residues. Germline V gene lookup returns CDR1 SEHNR and CDR2 FQNEAQ (reference sequence). With 5 bases clipped from V and 2 bases from J, the junction kept 7 bases outside the gene matches. The CDR3 region has the DNA TGTGCCAGCAGCATACTAGCGGGCCCTCCCTACAATGAGCAGTTCTTC. Its protein is CASSILAGPPYNEQFF.

The chain uses TRBV6-1 and TRBJ1-2; 7 positions match TRBD1. CDR3 length: 13 residues. Germline V gene sequence: CDR1 MNHNS, CDR2 SASEGT. With V trimmed by 3 bases and J by 7 bases, 5 bases remained unmatched. The CDR3 region has the DNA TGTGCCAGCAGTGACACAGGGGTGGGTGGCTACACCTTC. Translated: CASSDTGVGGYTF.

The sample holds a few counts of this clone. Other DNA sequences from this sample encode an identical CDR3 as well. The V gene is TRBV6-5, the J gene TRBJ1-5; possible D gene TRBD1, 5 bases. Trimming took off 2 bases at V and 2 bases at J, with 10 bases between the two ends. The CDR3 consists of 15 residues. Germline CDR1 and CDR2: MNHEY and SVGAGI. The CDR3 coding sequence is TGTGCCAGCAGTTACGGGGGAGGGGGCAATCAGCCCCAGCATTTT. The encoded protein is CASSYGGGGNQPQHF.

The chain couples TRBV5-1 to TRBJ2-7, with 7 bases matching TRBD2. Unmatched junction bases numbered 3, after V lost 1 base and J lost 2 bases. Germline V gene sequence: CDR1 SGHRS, CDR2 YFSETQ. The CDR3 contains 14 residues. The CDR3 bases are TGCGCCAGCAGCTTGTTAGCGGGCACCTACGAGCAGTACTTC. This encodes CASSLLAGTYEQYF.

The genes are TRBV5-8 and TRBJ2-3; 8 bases align to TRBD2. This CDR3 is built from 18 residues. Germline trimming cut 2 bases from V and 2 bases from J; bases unmatched to any gene: 13. CDR1 and CDR2 from the germline V gene are SGHTS and YDEGEE. The CDR3 DNA reads as TGTGCCAGCAGCTTTTATGTTGCTAGCGGGTTTAACACAGATACGCAGTATTTT. Protein sequence: CASSFYVASGFNTDTQYF. Full variable domain (rest looked up from reference TRBV5-8 and TRBJ2-3): EAGVTQSPTHLIKTRGQQATLRCSPISGHTSVYWYQQALGLGLQFLLWYDEGEERNRGNFPPRFSGRQFPNYSSELNVNALELEDSALYLCASSFYVASGFNTDTQYFGPGTRLTVL.

This chain joins TRBV7-9 and TRBJ2-5; a possible D gene is TRBD2 (6 bases). This CDR3 region has 15 residues. Germline lookup yields CDR1 SEHNR and CDR2 FQNEAQ (reference sequence). Trimming left V 5 bases short and J 5 bases short, with 18 bases between. In DNA form, the CDR3 reads TGTGCCAGCAGCCCGGGGACCTACCGGGGGGAGACCCAGTACTTC. Its protein product is CASSPGTYRGETQYF.

The chain recombines TRBV6-4 with TRBJ2-1; 12 nucleotides match TRBD2. Germline CDR1 and CDR2: MRHNA and SNTAGT. This CDR3 has 15 amino acids. Trimming cost V 6 bases and J 3 bases; bases outside gene matches: 3. The DNA of the CDR3 is TGTGCCAGCAGCCCGACTAGCGGGGGCTACAATGAGCAGTTCTTC. The encoded protein is CASSPTSGGYNEQFF.

In its sample, this clone was seen a few times. J is TRBJ1-2 and V is TRBV18, with D perhaps matching TRBD1 (5 bases). Trimming took 6 bases from V and 4 from J, leaving 9 bases between them. CDR3 length equals 12 residues. Germline CDR1 and CDR2: KGHSH and LQKENI. The CDR3 is CASSPGGYGYTF. The CDR3 bases are TGTGCCAGCTCTCCCGGGGGCTATGGCTACACCTTC.

The chain links TRBV5-1 to TRBJ1-4; 9 bases are a match to TRBD1. The CDR3 is made up of 15 amino acids. Looked up from germline, CDR1 is SGHRS and CDR2 is YFSETQ. J lost 13 bases, V lost 4 bases, and 14 bases had no gene match. The CDR3 is CASSLSGTGLYPLFF. CDR3 nucleotide sequence: TGCGCCAGCAGCCTATCCGGGACAGGGCTTTACCCACTGTTTTTT.

The CDR3 spells CASSLLAGALGEQYF. The CDR3 DNA reads as TGTGCCAGCAGTTTACTAGCGGGGGCCCTGGGGGAGCAGTACTTC. The gene calls are TRBV27 and TRBJ2-7; 10 bases are shared with TRBD2. Germline assignment: CDR1 MNHEY and CDR2 SMNVEV (reference sequence). This CDR3 has 15 residues. V was clipped by 2 bases and J by 7 bases; unmatched bases: 8.

This sequence joins TRBV19 and TRBJ1-1; D gene unclear. V lost 4 bases, J lost 5 bases, and 11 bases lay in between. In germline, CDR1 is LNHDA, CDR2 SQIVND (reference sequence). There are 13 residues in the CDR3. CDR3 sequence reads: CASSTTRGTEAFF. DNA of the CDR3: TGTGCCAGTAGTACCACCCGGGGAACTGAAGCTTTCTTT.

V and J are TRBV5-4 and TRBJ2-2, with 12 nucleotides matching TRBD2. Germline V lookup: CDR1 SGHNT, CDR2 YYREEE (reference sequence). V was clipped by 2 bases and J by 6 bases; unmatched bases: 14. This CDR3 has 19 amino acids. The CDR3 DNA follows: TGTGCCAGCAGCTTTGTTCGACTAGCGGGGGTATTGGCCCCCGGGGAGCTGTTTTTT. Its translation is CASSFVRLAGVLAPGELFF.

The rearrangement uses TRBV25-1 and TRBJ2-3; 7 positions agree with TRBD2. Trimming at V came to 6 bases and at J to 2 bases, leaving 11 bases not matched to a gene. This CDR3 is 16 amino acids long. Germline CDR1 and CDR2: MGHDK and SYGVNS. The CDR3 reads CASSRWASGSTDTQYF. The CDR3 DNA follows: TGTGCCAGCAGCCGGTGGGCTAGCGGATCCACAGATACGCAGTATTTT.

The rearrangement links TRBV5-4 to TRBJ1-1; TRBD1 might be the D (5 bases). The length of the CDR3 is 14 residues. Germline V gene data show CDR1 as SGHNT and CDR2 as YYREEE (reference sequence). The V end lost 0 bases, the J end lost 13 bases, and 19 bases lay between the germline ends. This CDR3 is CASSLGGGPPPLFF. The CDR3 DNA follows: TGTGCCAGCAGCTTGGGGGGGGGACCCCCACCTCTTTTCTTT.

The table lists this clone with a count of one. J is TRBJ2-5 and V is TRBV27, with TRBD1 identical over 7 bases. Germline lookup yields CDR1 MNHEY and CDR2 SMNVEV (reference sequence). V trimming: 10 bases; J trimming: 5 bases; junction bases outside the gene matches: 7. The CDR3 has 12 residues. The CDR3 here is CATRQGPETQYF. Written as DNA, the CDR3 is TGTGCCACCAGACAGGGCCCCGAGACCCAGTACTTC.

This clone has just a few counts. The chain carries TRBV10-3 and TRBJ2-7; 8 bases are a match to TRBD2. The CDR3 has 14 residues. CDR1 and CDR2 from the germline V gene are ENHRY and SYGVKD. The J segment lost 4 bases and the V segment lost 3 bases, leaving 5 bases of the junction unmatched. The CDR3, as DNA: TGTGCCATCAGTGAAGGAACTAGCGGATACGAGCAGTACTTC. Its protein product is CAISEGTSGYEQYF.

The rearrangement links TRBV28 to TRBJ2-7, with a tentative D call TRBD2 (6 bases). Germline V gene data show CDR1 as MDHEN and CDR2 as SYDVKM. The CDR3 has 15 amino acids. V was pared by 8 bases and J by 0 bases, with 17 bases between. The CDR3 sequence is CASLPGSARSYEQYF. The CDR3, as DNA: TGTGCCAGCCTCCCCGGGAGCGCTCGCTCCTACGAGCAGTACTTC. Full variable domain (missing parts from reference TRBV28 and TRBJ2-7): DVKVTQSSRYLVKRTGEKVFLECVQDMDHENMFWYRQDPGLGLRLIYFSYDVKMKEKGDIPEGYSVSREKKERFSLILESASTNQTSMYLCASLPGSARSYEQYFGPGTRLTVT.

V and J are TRBV19 and TRBJ2-7; possible D gene TRBD2, 6 bases. Germline lookup yields CDR1 LNHDA and CDR2 SQIVND (reference sequence). V lost 2 bases and J lost 3, with 14 bases in between. This CDR3 comprises 15 residues. The CDR3, as DNA: TGTGCCAGTAGTATACGCGGGGTCGGATTCTACGAGCAGTACTTC. The encoded protein is CASSIRGVGFYEQYF.

This clone was seen at least ten times. The V gene is TRBV5-4, the J gene TRBJ2-1, with TRBD1 matching 8 bases. The CDR3 sequence is 14 residues long. The J segment lost 8 bases and the V segment lost 6 bases, leaving 10 bases of the junction unmatched. Germline V gives CDR1 SGHNT, CDR2 YYREEE (reference sequence). In nucleotides, the CDR3 is TGTGCCAGCACACCCTCAGGGGGCGGGTATGAGCAGTTCTTC. This sequence encodes CASTPSGGGYEQFF.